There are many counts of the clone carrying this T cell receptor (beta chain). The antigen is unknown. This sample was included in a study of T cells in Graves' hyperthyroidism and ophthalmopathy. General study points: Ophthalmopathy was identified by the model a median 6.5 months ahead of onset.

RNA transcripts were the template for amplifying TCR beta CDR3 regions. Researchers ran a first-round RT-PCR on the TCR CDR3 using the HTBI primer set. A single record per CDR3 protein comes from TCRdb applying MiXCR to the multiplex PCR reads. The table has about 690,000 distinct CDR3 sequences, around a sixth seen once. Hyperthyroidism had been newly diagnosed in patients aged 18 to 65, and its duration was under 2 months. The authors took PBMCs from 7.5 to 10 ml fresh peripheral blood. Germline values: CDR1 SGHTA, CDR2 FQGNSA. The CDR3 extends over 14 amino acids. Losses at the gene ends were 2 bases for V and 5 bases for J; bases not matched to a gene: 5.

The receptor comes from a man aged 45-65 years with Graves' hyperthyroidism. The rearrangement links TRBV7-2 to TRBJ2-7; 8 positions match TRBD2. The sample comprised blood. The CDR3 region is CASSLTAGVDEQYF. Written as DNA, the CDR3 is TGTGCCAGCAGCTTAACAGCGGGAGTCGACGAGCAGTACTTC.